This T cell receptor beta chain was identified in a study of beta chain features in type 1 diabetes. For the study at large: Patients shared similar age, gender and cell yields with healthy donors. Regarding the study as a whole: High TCR expression in some cells could lead to their over-representation in cDNA sequencing. Patients' naive, central memory and Treg TCRB repertoires seemed closer to one another than those of healthy donors. Shorter TCRB CDR3s, moderately but significantly so, marked every one of the four CD4+ subsets in Type 1 diabetes patients.

As to this clone: As yet, its antigen is unknown.

Trimming pared 1 base from V and 6 bases from J, leaving 6 bases between. The germline V gene encodes CDR1 LGHNA and CDR2 YNFKEQ. The CDR3 runs 13 residues. Expressed TCRB transcripts were sequenced because the entire RNA isolate underwent reverse transcription. Sequenced by immunoSEQ multiplex PCR; TCRdb stores in-frame clones only, minus some. The sample yields around 140,000 clones, 10% to 15% seen once. The rearrangement joins TRBV4-2 to TRBJ2-2; D may correspond to TRBD1 or TRBD2 (5 bases each). This TCR was sampled from a man aged 18 to 29 with type 1 diabetes. Sequences were obtained from central memory CD4+ T cells from blood. The CDR3 spells CASSQVGAGELFF. For the CDR3, the DNA is TGTGCCAGCAGCCAAGTGGGGGCCGGGGAGCTGTTTTTT.